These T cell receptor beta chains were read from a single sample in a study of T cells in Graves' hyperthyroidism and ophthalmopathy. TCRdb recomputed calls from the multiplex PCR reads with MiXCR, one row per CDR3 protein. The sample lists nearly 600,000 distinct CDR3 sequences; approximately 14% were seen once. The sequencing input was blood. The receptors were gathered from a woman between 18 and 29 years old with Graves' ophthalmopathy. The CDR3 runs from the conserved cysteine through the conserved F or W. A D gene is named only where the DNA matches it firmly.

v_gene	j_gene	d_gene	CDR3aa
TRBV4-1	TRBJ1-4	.	CASSQSLRGALSEKLFF
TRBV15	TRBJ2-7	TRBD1	CATSRDRGQGTYEQYF
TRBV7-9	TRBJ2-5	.	CASSLPYLWETQYF
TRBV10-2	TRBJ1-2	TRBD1	CASSESGQGMDGYTF
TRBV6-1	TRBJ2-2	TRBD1	CASSRGHRELFF
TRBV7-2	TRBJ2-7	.	CASSLIYYGELSNEQYF
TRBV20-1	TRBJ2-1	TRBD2	CSARDKAGEGYNEQFF
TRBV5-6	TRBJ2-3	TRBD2	CASSPPGLAGGPSDTQYF
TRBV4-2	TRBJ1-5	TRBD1	CASSQDQWDRYSNQPQHF
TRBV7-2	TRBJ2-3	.	CASSIKVAVGTDTQYF
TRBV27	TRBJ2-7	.	CASNPLAGNYEQYF